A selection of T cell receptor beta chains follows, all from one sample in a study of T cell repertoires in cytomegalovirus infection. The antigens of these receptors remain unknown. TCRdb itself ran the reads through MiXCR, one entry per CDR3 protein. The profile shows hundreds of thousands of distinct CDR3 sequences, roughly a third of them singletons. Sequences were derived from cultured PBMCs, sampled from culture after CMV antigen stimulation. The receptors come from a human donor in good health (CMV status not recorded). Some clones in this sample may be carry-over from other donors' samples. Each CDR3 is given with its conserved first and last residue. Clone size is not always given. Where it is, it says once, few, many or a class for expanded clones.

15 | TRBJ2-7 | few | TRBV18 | CASSPKSGQSYEQYF
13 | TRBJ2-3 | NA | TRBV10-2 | CASGPDGGGTQYF
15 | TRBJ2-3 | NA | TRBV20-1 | CSALLLAGERDTQYF
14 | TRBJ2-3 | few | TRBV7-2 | CASSFRGGPDTQYF
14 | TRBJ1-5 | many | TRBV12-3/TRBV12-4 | CASSPTGWGQPQHF
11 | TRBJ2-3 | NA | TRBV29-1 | CSGGTADTQYF
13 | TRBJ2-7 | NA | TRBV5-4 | CASSLPGGNEQYF
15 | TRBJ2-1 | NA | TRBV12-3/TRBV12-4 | CASSSAAGGRGEQFF
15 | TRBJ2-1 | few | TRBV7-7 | CASSRLGSSYNEQFF
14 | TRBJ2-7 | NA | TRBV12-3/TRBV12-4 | CASSHGRAPYEQYF
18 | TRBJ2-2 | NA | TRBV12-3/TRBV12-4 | CASSLPRGAGGLAGELFF
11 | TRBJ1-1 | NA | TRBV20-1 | CSARGGTEAFF
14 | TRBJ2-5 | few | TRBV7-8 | CASTRRSPLETQYF
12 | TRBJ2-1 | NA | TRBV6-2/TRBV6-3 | CASSSLRHEQFF
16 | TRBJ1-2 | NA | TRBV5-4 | CASSVGLRDGPYGYTF
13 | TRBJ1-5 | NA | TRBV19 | CASSGQVNQPQHF
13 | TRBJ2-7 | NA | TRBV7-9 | CASSHIHGYEQYF
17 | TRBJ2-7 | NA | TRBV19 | CASSNTRTSGKRGEQYF
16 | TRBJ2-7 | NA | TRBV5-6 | CASSFYQGAGPYEQYF
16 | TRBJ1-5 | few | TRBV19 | CASSIRRPAGDQPQHF
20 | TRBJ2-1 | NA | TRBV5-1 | CASSPDGRGLATNSYNEQFF
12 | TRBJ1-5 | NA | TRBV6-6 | CASTKGGQPQHF
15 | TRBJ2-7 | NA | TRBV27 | CASSLRDRGTYEQYF
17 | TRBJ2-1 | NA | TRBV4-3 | CASSQLKGGGLRNEQFF
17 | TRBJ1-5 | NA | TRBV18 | CASSLLITGGGNQPQHF
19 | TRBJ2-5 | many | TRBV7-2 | CASSLSGPGTGRNLLTQYF